These T cell receptor beta chains were read from a single sample in a study of CD8+CD57+ T cells in acquired aplastic anemia. TCRdb fed the reads into MiXCR, producing one record per CDR3 protein. The sample shows 180,000 or so distinct CDR3 sequences, less than 65% of them seen only once. Sequencing was performed on sorted CD4+, CD8+, or CD8+CD57+ T cells (not recorded which) from PBMCs. The receptors here all came from a human donor with aplastic anemia. Each CDR3 is given with its conserved first and last residue. The D gene is left open where the match is weak. A clone size is listed for some rows: how often the clone was seen (once, few, many), or a class if it is expanded.

>-|TRBV7-8|TRBJ2-3|-
CASTRSPSTDTQYF
TGTGCCAGCACTAGAAGTCCTAGCACAGATACGCAGTATTTT
>few|TRBV25-1|TRBJ2-7|-
CASSETDLFSYEQYF
TGTGCCAGCAGTGAGACTGATCTCTTCTCCTACGAGCAGTACTTC
>few|TRBV15|TRBJ2-6|-
CATSSPVAGANVLTF
TGTGCCACCAGCAGTCCAGTGGCTGGGGCCAACGTCCTGACTTTC
>few|TRBV2|TRBJ2-7|TRBD2
CASSFLAGGNEQYF
TGTGCCAGCAGCTTCTTAGCGGGGGGAAACGAGCAGTACTTC
>-|TRBV15|TRBJ2-7|-
CATSRDRARAYEQYF
TGTGCCACCAGCAGAGATCGCGCCAGGGCCTACGAGCAGTACTTC
>many|TRBV7-2|TRBJ2-5|-
CASSLALQETQYF
TGTGCCAGCAGCCTCGCACTCCAAGAGACCCAGTACTTC
>-|TRBV29-1|TRBJ1-1|-
CSVPTFGSGNTEAFF
TGCAGCGTACCCACGTTTGGGTCCGGTAACACTGAAGCTTTCTTT
>many|TRBV19|TRBJ2-7|-
CASSNRPYEQYF
TGTGCCAGTAGTAACAGACCCTACGAGCAGTACTTC
>once|TRBV2|TRBJ1-2|-
CASMGQGGGYTF
TGTGCCAGCATGGGGCAGGGAGGGGGCTACACCTTC
>many|TRBV25-1|TRBJ1-1|-
CASSEGELAEAFF
TGTGCCAGCAGTGAAGGGGAGCTGGCTGAAGCTTTCTTT
>many|TRBV25-1|TRBJ1-2|TRBD1
CASSEWTGPNYGYTF
TGTGCCAGCAGTGAATGGACAGGCCCAAACTATGGCTACACCTTC
>few|TRBV5-1|TRBJ2-7|TRBD1
CASSVVTGDYEQYF
TGTGCCAGCAGCGTGGTGACAGGGGACTACGAGCAGTACTTC
>-|TRBV4-1|TRBJ1-1|TRBD1
CASSHTNRGMNTEAFF
TGCGCCAGCAGCCATACCAACAGGGGGATGAACACTGAAGCTTTCTTT
>-|TRBV7-9|TRBJ1-2|-
CASTSTETDGYTF
TGTGCCAGCACCTCGACAGAGACGGATGGCTACACCTTC
>-|TRBV5-1|TRBJ2-7|TRBD1
CASSPDRATYEQYF
TGCGCCAGCAGCCCGGACAGGGCTACCTACGAGCAGTACTTC
>-|TRBV7-9|TRBJ2-3|TRBD2
CASSQSHGTAALMSGGASTDTQYF
TGCGCCAGCAGCCAGTCACACGGGACCGCCGCCTTAATGAGCGGGGGGGCCAGCACAGATACGCAGTATTTT
>-|TRBV7-2|TRBJ2-3|-
CASSLSQSPSTDTQYF
TGTGCCAGCAGCTTATCACAATCCCCTAGCACAGATACGCAGTATTTT
>-|TRBV6-5|TRBJ1-2|-
CASSEGGAPYGYTF
TGTGCCAGCAGTGAAGGGGGAGCCCCCTATGGCTACACCTTC
>-|TRBV5-4|TRBJ2-4|-
CASSLWAEVAKNIQYF
TGTGCCAGCAGCTTGTGGGCTGAGGTCGCCAAAAACATTCAGTACTTC
>-|TRBV11-3|TRBJ2-5|-
CASSHGGTQYF
TGTGCCAGCAGCCACGGAGGGACCCAGTACTTC
>-|TRBV19|TRBJ1-1|-
CASSVVGGNTEAFF
TGTGCCAGTTCGGTAGTAGGCGGAAACACTGAAGCTTTCTTT
>-|TRBV11-2|TRBJ2-5|TRBD1
CASRTGRRETQYF
TGTGCCAGCAGGACAGGGCGGCGAGAGACCCAGTACTTC
>-|TRBV20-1|TRBJ1-1|-
CSLRGDTEAFF
TGCAGTCTGAGAGGGGACACTGAAGCTTTCTTT
>-|TRBV19|TRBJ2-5|TRBD2
CASSRTSVRQETQYF
TGTGCCAGTAGCCGCACTAGCGTGAGACAAGAGACCCAGTACTTC
>many|TRBV4-1|TRBJ1-6|-
CASSLGGGGNSPLHF
TGCGCCAGCAGCCTAGGGGGGGGCGGGAATTCACCCCTCCACTTT
>many|TRBV6-5|TRBJ2-1|-
CASSYSLEGTNNEQFF
TGTGCCAGCAGTTACTCTCTAGAGGGTACGAACAATGAGCAGTTCTTC
>-|TRBV2|TRBJ1-1|TRBD1
CASSVVTGGRYTEAFF
TGTGCCAGCAGCGTAGTGACAGGGGGTCGGTACACTGAAGCTTTCTTT
>-|TRBV20-1|TRBJ1-2|TRBD1
CSARAGTGHGYTF
TGCAGTGCTAGGGCCGGGACAGGGCATGGCTACACCTTC
>-|TRBV29-1|TRBJ1-2|-
CSVELAAVGPGYTF
TGCAGCGTTGAATTAGCGGCAGTCGGCCCTGGCTACACCTTC
>-|TRBV10-2|TRBJ2-7|-
CASSPQGAIYEQYF
TGTGCCAGCAGCCCACAGGGAGCGATCTACGAGCAGTACTTC
>-|TRBV7-9|TRBJ2-7|TRBD1
CASSQAGTGDPEQYF
TGCGCCAGCAGCCAAGCCGGGACAGGGGACCCCGAGCAGTACTTC
>many|TRBV20-1|TRBJ2-7|-
CSASPEGEQYF
TGCAGTGCTTCCCCCGAGGGCGAGCAGTACTTC
>many|TRBV5-5|TRBJ1-1|-
CASSLGPGNTEAFF
TGTGCCAGCAGCTTGGGGCCAGGGAACACTGAAGCTTTCTTT
>many|TRBV20-1|TRBJ2-7|TRBD2
CNARDHSGGSYEQYF
TGCAATGCTAGGGACCATAGCGGGGGCTCCTACGAGCAGTACTTC
>many|TRBV7-9|TRBJ1-1|-
CASSPTGTNTEAFF
TGTGCCAGCAGCCCAACAGGGACCAACACTGAAGCTTTCTTT
>-|TRBV7-9|TRBJ1-1|-
CASTQVNTEAFF
TGTGCCAGTACTCAGGTGAACACTGAAGCTTTCTTT